These 25 T cell receptor beta chains came from one sample sequenced in a study of cytomegalovirus exposure and HLA in healthy donors. The primer mix had 60 Vbeta and 13 Jbeta primers. Clones were sequenced by immunoSEQ multiplex PCR, and TCRdb holds only the in-frame ones, with some missing. The sample contains around 190,000 clones, roughly 85% of which appear only once. The sequencing input was PBMCs. The receptors were gathered from a woman between 45 and 60 years old in good health and CMV-seronegative.

This chain uses TRBV30 with TRBJ2-7; D unclear. Germline CDR1 GTSNPN, CDR2 SVGIG (reference sequence). CDR3 size: 14 residues. Trimming cost V 1 base and J 0 bases, with 10 bases left between them. The CDR3 protein is CAWSAPPGSYEQYF. The CDR3 region has the DNA TGTGCCTGGAGTGCCCCACCCGGCTCCTACGAGCAGTACTTC.

The rearrangement joins TRBV29-1 to TRBJ2-3; possible D gene TRBD2, 5 bases. V lost 8 bases to trimming and J lost 0 bases, with 15 bases between them. CDR1 and CDR2 from the germline V gene are SQVTM and ANQGSEA. This CDR3 region has 14 residues. The CDR3, as DNA: TGCAGCACCGCGGGTGCCTCTAGCACAGATACGCAGTATTTT. It codes for CSTAGASSTDTQYF.

This chain links TRBV18 with TRBJ2-3; 9 positions agree with TRBD1. Looked up from germline, CDR1 is KGHSH and CDR2 is LQKENI. With 1 base clipped from V and 4 bases from J, the junction kept 3 bases outside the gene matches. The CDR3 length is 15 residues. The CDR3 coding sequence is TGTGCCAGCTCACCACGGGACAGGGTTGCAGATACGCAGTATTTT. Its protein is CASSPRDRVADTQYF.

The chain combines TRBV10-3 with TRBJ2-1, with TRBD1 matching 8 bases. Per the germline V gene, CDR1 is ENHRY and CDR2 is SYGVKD. The CDR3 consists of 14 residues. J was trimmed by 6 bases and V by 6 bases; bases with no gene match: 7. In DNA, the CDR3 is TGTGCCATCAGCGGGACAGGAATAATCAATGAGCAGTTCTTC. It encodes CAISGTGIINEQFF.

This chain links TRBV5-1 with TRBJ1-2, with 7 bases that match TRBD1. The germline gives CDR1 SGHRS, CDR2 YFSETQ. The CDR3 consists of 13 residues. The V segment lost 0 bases and the J segment 8 bases; nucleotides outside the gene matches: 4. This CDR3 reads CASSLGPQGGYTF. The CDR3 bases are TGCGCCAGCAGCTTGGGCCCACAGGGGGGCTACACCTTC. The whole variable domain, filled in from reference TRBV5-1 and TRBJ1-2, reads KAGVTQTPRYLIKTRGQQVTLSCSPISGHRSVSWYQQTPGQGLQFLFEYFSETQRNKGNFPGRFSGRQFSNSRSEMNVSTLELGDSALYLCASSLGPQGGYTFGSGTRLTVV.

This clone was seen more than once but under ten times. In DNA form, the CDR3 reads TGTGCCAGCAGTTCCCCCGGGACAGGGATTTCCTACAATGAGCAGTTCTTC. It yields the protein CASSSPGTGISYNEQFF. The V gene is TRBV28, the J gene TRBJ2-1; TRBD1 matches 9 bases. With V trimmed by 4 bases and J by 1 base, 8 bases remained unmatched. The germline V gene has CDR1 MDHEN and CDR2 SYDVKM. This CDR3 has 17 residues.

The chain is built from TRBV9 and TRBJ2-5, with TRBD2 matching over 8 bases. The CDR3 length is 15 residues. V lost 4 bases to trimming and J lost 4 bases; unmatched junction nucleotides: 9. Germline V gene lookup returns CDR1 SGDLS and CDR2 YYNGEE. The CDR3 loop reads CASSPGGLAGETQYF. The CDR3 coding sequence is TGTGCCAGCAGCCCTGGAGGGCTAGCGGGAGAGACCCAGTACTTC.

The chain couples TRBV30 to TRBJ1-5; D call uncertain. CDR3 size: 13 residues. CDR1 and CDR2 (germline): GTSNPN, SVGIG (reference sequence). Trimming cost V 3 bases and J 3 bases, with 9 bases left between them. This chain's CDR3 is CAWREDTNQPQHF. Written as DNA, the CDR3 is TGTGCCTGGAGAGAGGATACCAATCAGCCCCAGCATTTT.

The chain joins TRBV25-1 to TRBJ2-6; D possibly corresponds to TRBD1 (6 bases). There are 13 residues in the CDR3. V lost 6 bases and J lost 4, with 7 bases in between. Germline V lookup: CDR1 MGHDK, CDR2 SYGVNS. CDR3 DNA sequence: TGTGCCAGCAGGGGGGCCGGGGCCAACGTCCTGACTTTC. It yields the protein CASRGAGANVLTF.

The gene calls are TRBV27 and TRBJ2-5, with TRBD2 matching 16 bases. The tail of the sequence fits TRBJ2-7 better, so the J call may be wrong. CDR1 MNHEY and CDR2 SMNVEV come from the germline V gene (reference sequence). CDR3 size: 19 residues. The CDR3 coding sequence is TGTGCCAGCAGTATCACCGGGACTAGCGGGAGGGCCCGGCCCTACGAGCAGTACTTC. Its translation: CASSITGTSGRARPYEQYF.

The chain has TRBV5-1 and TRBJ1-1; TRBD1 might be the D (5 bases). Germline CDR1 reads SGHRS; CDR2 reads YFSETQ. This CDR3 comprises 15 residues. Deletions cut 1 base from V and 7 bases from J, with 17 bases between. For the CDR3, the DNA is TGCGCCAGCAGCTTGAGCGCAGGGCTTAGACTTGAAGCTTTCTTT. Amino acids: CASSLSAGLRLEAFF.

This chain uses TRBV6-5 with TRBJ1-2; TRBD1 agrees at 10 bases. The germline V gene has CDR1 MNHEY and CDR2 SVGAGI. CDR3 length: 14 amino acids. V dropped 4 bases and J dropped 6; count of bases not matched to a gene: 5. CDR3 region: CASSFGTGEDGYTF. CDR3 sequence (DNA): TGTGCCAGCAGTTTTGGGACAGGGGAGGATGGCTACACCTTC.

The J gene is TRBJ2-7, the V gene TRBV5-1; 7 nucleotides align to TRBD2. J was trimmed by 2 bases and V by 5 bases; bases with no gene match: 16. The CDR3 spans 17 residues. Germline V gene data show CDR1 as SGHRS and CDR2 as YFSETQ. The CDR3 spells CASSLRGLAAVTYEQYF. The CDR3 coding sequence is TGCGCCAGCAGTCTTCGGGGTCTAGCGGCAGTTACCTACGAGCAGTACTTC.

The genes are TRBV18 and TRBJ2-1; 10 nucleotides line up with TRBD2. Germline lookup yields CDR1 KGHSH and CDR2 LQKENI. After removal of 3 bases from V and 8 bases from J, the junction contained 4 bases not matched to a gene. CDR3 length equals 14 residues. The CDR3 reads CASSPAGTSDEQFF. The CDR3 DNA sequence: TGTGCCAGCTCACCGGCCGGGACTAGCGATGAGCAGTTCTTC. The variable domain in full, with the rest retrieved from reference TRBV18 and TRBJ2-1, is NAGVMQNPRHLVRRRGQEARLRCSPMKGHSHVYWYRQLPEEGLKFMVYLQKENIIDESGMPKERFSAEFPKEGPSILRIQQVVRGDSAAYFCASSPAGTSDEQFFGPGTRLTVL.

This clone appeared once. Other DNA sequences from this sample encode an identical CDR3 as well. This chain connects TRBV7-8 to TRBJ1-5, with a weak D call TRBD1 (6 bases). The germline V and J ends were trimmed by 5 bases and 14 bases, with 13 bases remaining between them. This CDR3 region has 11 residues. The germline CDR1 and CDR2 sequences are SGHVS and FQNEAQ. As DNA, the CDR3 is TGTGCCAGCAGCCTAGTTGCAGGGGAGCATTTT. Translated, it gives CASSLVAGEHF.

This clone was picked up one time. The chain has TRBV29-1 and TRBJ2-2; TRBD1 aligns across 7 bases. The CDR3 has 14 amino acids. V lost 8 bases to trimming and J lost 2 bases; unmatched junction nucleotides: 8. Germline V gives CDR1 SQVTM, CDR2 ANQGSEA. The CDR3 nucleotides read TGCAGCATGACGGACAGGTTAAACACCGGGGAGCTGTTTTTT. This sequence encodes CSMTDRLNTGELFF.

The chain uses TRBV15 and TRBJ1-5; possibly TRBD1 for D (6 bases). V was trimmed by 3 bases and J by 5 bases, leaving 23 bases between them. Germline V CDR1 and CDR2: LNHNV, YYDKDF (reference sequence). The CDR3 is 18 amino acids. For the CDR3, the DNA is TGTGCCACCAGCAGGGGACATATGAAGGTCGGTGGTTATCAGCCCCAGCATTTT. This codes for CATSRGHMKVGGYQPQHF.

The rearrangement uses TRBV9 and TRBJ2-3; 9 bases fit TRBD1. CDR1 is SGDLS and CDR2 is YYNGEE in the germline V gene. This CDR3 is 15 amino acids long. Trimming removed 0 bases from V and 6 bases from J; junction bases left unmatched: 5. The CDR3 bases are TGTGCCAGCAGCGTAGGGGACAGGGACGGGGATACGCAGTATTTT. Amino acid sequence: CASSVGDRDGDTQYF.

J is TRBJ2-7 and V is TRBV5-1, with D possibly TRBD1 on 5 matching bases. In germline, CDR1 is SGHRS, CDR2 YFSETQ. The germline V and J ends were trimmed by 4 bases and 1 base, with 12 bases remaining between them. This CDR3 is built from 14 residues. CDR3 amino acids: CASSPDSPSYEQYF. Written as DNA, the CDR3 is TGCGCCAGCAGCCCAGACAGTCCGTCCTACGAGCAGTACTTC.

V and J are TRBV7-2 and TRBJ2-1; the match to TRBD2 covers 8 bases. The germline V gene encodes CDR1 SGHTA and CDR2 FQGNSA. The V and J ends lost 5 bases and 14 bases, in that order; junction bases with no gene match: 5. The CDR3 runs to 11 residues. In nucleotides, the CDR3 is TGTGCCAGCAGCAGAGCGGGAGAGAAGTTCTTC. Residues: CASSRAGEKFF.

The chain has TRBV4-1 and TRBJ2-1; TRBD2 matches 9 bases. CDR3 length equals 17 residues. With V trimmed by 1 base and J by 4 bases, 8 bases remained unmatched. Germline values: CDR1 MGHRA, CDR2 YSYEKL. The CDR3 spells CASSQVLTSGGYNEQFF. CDR3 in DNA: TGCGCCAGCAGCCAAGTACTGACCAGCGGGGGGTACAATGAGCAGTTCTTC.

The CDR3 sequence is CASSLALTSGVETQYF. DNA for the CDR3: TGTGCCAGCAGCTTAGCGCTGACTAGCGGGGTGGAGACCCAGTACTTC. J is TRBJ2-5 and V is TRBV7-2; TRBD2 matches 11 bases. Per the germline V gene, CDR1 is SGHTA and CDR2 is FQGNSA. Trimming removed 0 bases from V and 5 bases from J; junction bases left unmatched: 5. There are 16 residues in the CDR3.

The chain joins TRBV5-1 to TRBJ2-1, with D perhaps matching TRBD1 (5 bases). The CDR3 loop spans 13 amino acids. Germline loops: CDR1 SGHRS, CDR2 YFSETQ. Trimming removed 2 bases at V and 14 bases at J, with 17 bases between. CDR3 bases: TGCGCCAGCAGCTTCCCAGGGATCCCTGGGAAGTTCTTC. Encoded protein: CASSFPGIPGKFF.

The chain recombines TRBV7-8 with TRBJ2-7; a weak D match, TRBD1 (5 bases). Germline CDR1 SGHVS, CDR2 FQNEAQ. V lost 0 bases and J 4 bases, leaving 16 bases between the germline ends. This CDR3 has 16 residues. CDR3 sequence reads: CASSLALGRYRYEQYF. DNA of the CDR3: TGTGCCAGCAGCTTAGCGCTGGGGCGGTACAGGTACGAGCAGTACTTC.

This sequence joins TRBV7-2 and TRBJ2-3; unclear D gene. Trimming removed 2 bases at V and 0 bases at J, with 3 bases between. Per the germline V gene, CDR1 is SGHTA and CDR2 is FQGNSA. The CDR3 loop spans 13 amino acids. In nucleotides, the CDR3 is TGTGCCAGCAGCTTACTGAGCACAGATACGCAGTATTTT. Translated: CASSLLSTDTQYF.